The 3 T cell receptor beta chains listed next were all sequenced from one sample in a study of CD8 T cells in ankylosing spondylitis (dated by TCRdb to 2017 to 2019). Libraries were made using 5' RACE. The run used an Illumina HiSeq 2500. TCRdb applied fastp at Q25 and MiXCR to the public reads, then kept only in-frame beta chains. Each record represents a unique CDR3 protein, reported with the most common genes and DNA among its rows. This sample is represented by hundreds of thousands of distinct CDR3 sequences; 10% to 13% of them were singletons. The ten largest clones represent under 25% of the sample. Material: blood, either unsorted or a sorted T cell fraction (not recorded which). Receptors originate from a male donor with ankylosing spondylitis or in good health (not recorded which).

V gene TRBV20-1 combines with J gene TRBJ1-5; maybe TRBD1 (5 bases). CDR1 DFQATT and CDR2 SNEGSKA come from the germline V gene (reference sequence). This CDR3 spans 13 amino acids. Trimming stripped 5 bases from V and 5 bases from J, with 13 bases between. CDR3 nucleotides: TGCAGTGCTTCTTCCGGGACCCATCAGCCCCAGCATTTT. This translates into CSASSGTHQPQHF.

V usage is TRBV11-3 and J usage is TRBJ2-2; TRBD1 aligns across 8 bases. Looked up from germline, CDR1 is SGHNT and CDR2 is YENEEA. Trimming at V came to 0 bases and at J to 8 bases, leaving 5 bases not matched to a gene. The CDR3 loop spans 15 amino acids. CDR3 sequence: CASSLDSRGQGELFF. Written as DNA, the CDR3 is TGTGCCAGCAGCTTAGACTCCAGGGGGCAGGGGGAGCTGTTTTTT.

The genes are TRBV4-2 and TRBJ2-2, with 10 bases lining up with TRBD2. This CDR3 comprises 17 residues. Germline CDR1 is LGHNA and CDR2 is YNFKEQ. V gave up 7 bases and J gave up 0 bases; unmatched junction bases: 8. CDR3 DNA sequence: TGTGCCAGCAAGGAGATAGCGGGGGGCCCGAACACCGGGGAGCTGTTTTTT. Amino acids: CASKEIAGGPNTGELFF.